This T cell receptor (beta chain) was sequenced during a study of vaccination and CD4 T cells after COVID-19. Overall study context: Post-COVID draws came a median approximately 100 days after diagnosis (range 35 to 161). Study-level findings and limits: Within the convalescent patients, a median approximately 90% of the SARS-CoV-2-reactive clones were ones that appeared only post-vaccination. Apart from involving relatively few convalescent patients, the work omitted early post-infection timepoints.

The table lists this clonotype with a few counts. Antigen unknown. The Oncomine TCR Beta short-read assay generated sequence data from the DNA of cultured CD4+ T cells. TCRdb independently ran MiXCR on the PCR reads; one entry per CDR3 protein. The profile shows 9,000 to 9,500 distinct CDR3 sequences, around 50% of them singletons. Trimming left V 5 bases short and J 4 bases short, with 14 bases between. This CDR3 has 14 residues. Per germline, CDR1 SGHTA and CDR2 FQGNSA. Documented treatment: 10-day PBMC culture with coronavirus spike peptide pools or control peptides (ViraFEST assay). Ahead of the COVID-19 pandemic (2011-2018), the CD4+ T cells of the unexposed donor were collected. Testing used SARS-CoV-2 S/N and four cold-coronavirus spikes on unexposed-donor CD4+ T cells, cells permitting.

This chain connects TRBV7-2 to TRBJ1-1; no definite D call. Material for sequencing was CD4+ T cells from blood, cultured in vitro. This receptor was taken from a human donor in good health. In nucleotides, the CDR3 is TGTGCCAGCAGCCCGGATGGGGTGGGCACTGAAGCTTTCTTT. Encoded protein: CASSPDGVGTEAFF.